The 32 T cell receptor beta chains below were found in one sample sequenced in a study of blood T cell repertoires in COVID-19. Method: immunoSEQ multiplex PCR; TCRdb's copy keeps in-frame clones and lacks some. Of about 260,000 clones in the sample, approximately 86% were seen once. Input material: peripheral blood. These TCRs come from a human donor in a cohort sampled during active COVID-19.

V and J are TRBV4-3 and TRBJ2-2, with 7 bases matching TRBD2. The CDR3 is made up of 16 amino acids. CDR1 is LGHNA, CDR2 YSLEER, per germline. V shed 1 base, J shed 1 base, and the junction held 3 bases outside the gene matches. The CDR3 coding sequence is TGCGCCAGCAGCCAAGTCGCGGGAGTGAACACCGGGGAGCTGTTTTTT. Protein: CASSQVAGVNTGELFF.

The rearrangement joins TRBV11-3 to TRBJ2-3; 10 bases line up with TRBD1. Germline CDR1 SGHNT, CDR2 YENEEA. V was clipped by 3 bases and J by 5 bases; unmatched bases: 5. The CDR3 sequence is 15 residues long. The DNA of the CDR3 is TGTGCCAGCAGCTTGGGGACAGGGGTAGGAGATACGCAGTATTTT. Protein sequence: CASSLGTGVGDTQYF.

The rearrangement uses TRBV7-2 and TRBJ2-5; no clear D. The CDR3 has 16 residues. V was clipped by 5 bases and J by 2 bases, with 18 bases between them. CDR1 SGHTA and CDR2 FQGNSA come from the germline V gene. DNA of the CDR3: TGTGCCAGCAGCCCGGTGGCCCAGGTGTATCAAGAGACCCAGTACTTC. Encoded protein: CASSPVAQVYQETQYF.

The chain employs TRBV30 and TRBJ2-7, with D possibly TRBD1 on 5 matching bases. Germline CDR1 GTSNPN, CDR2 SVGIG (reference sequence). The CDR3 consists of 14 residues. V was shortened by 4 bases and J by 3 bases, with 16 bases between the two germline ends. CDR3 residues: CAWTPRRQGYEQYF. CDR3 DNA sequence: TGTGCCTGGACCCCTCGACGGCAGGGCTACGAGCAGTACTTC.

The chain employs TRBV6-4 and TRBJ2-1, with D tentatively TRBD2 (5 bases). Trimming took off 0 bases at V and 7 bases at J, with 16 bases between the two ends. Germline assignment: CDR1 MRHNA and CDR2 SNTAGT. The length of the CDR3 is 16 residues. This CDR3 reads CASSDSGLPRGNEQFF. The DNA for the CDR3 is TGTGCCAGCAGTGACTCTGGCCTACCTCGCGGGAATGAGCAGTTCTTC.

V is TRBV5-6 and J is TRBJ1-3, with TRBD1 matching 9 bases. V lost 4 bases and J lost 3; bases outside the gene matches: 2. Germline values: CDR1 SGHDT, CDR2 YYEEEE. There are 14 residues in the CDR3. The CDR3 sequence: CASSRTGVGNTIYF. As DNA, the CDR3 is TGTGCCAGCAGCCGGACAGGGGTTGGAAACACCATATATTTT.

V is TRBV19 and J is TRBJ2-3, with a weak D call TRBD1 (6 bases). Germline V gene sequence: CDR1 LNHDA, CDR2 SQIVND (reference sequence). Trimming cost V 10 bases and J 4 bases, with 18 bases left between them. CDR3 size: 14 residues. In DNA form, the CDR3 reads TGTGCCATAAGCCCTCAGGGGCTGTCAGATACGCAGTATTTT. It translates to CAISPQGLSDTQYF.

V gene TRBV30 combines with J gene TRBJ1-1; 12 nucleotides align to TRBD1. CDR1 is GTSNPN, CDR2 SVGIG, per germline (reference sequence). The CDR3 totals 15 residues. The V gene end was trimmed by 0 bases and the J gene end by 10 bases; junction bases not matched to a gene: 9. CDR3 DNA sequence: TGTGCCTGGAGTGTTGGGGACAGGGGGCCGGCCGGAGCTTTCTTT. Encoded protein: CAWSVGDRGPAGAFF.

V gene TRBV18 combines with J gene TRBJ1-1; TRBD1 aligns across 8 bases. Trimming cost V 5 bases and J 2 bases; bases outside gene matches: 7. The CDR3 is 15 residues long. From germline, CDR1 is KGHSH and CDR2 LQKENI. The chain's CDR3 is CASSRTGPSNTEAFF. The CDR3 DNA reads as TGTGCCAGCTCAAGGACAGGGCCTTCAAACACTGAAGCTTTCTTT.

The chain links TRBV14 to TRBJ1-2; a weak D match, TRBD1 (6 bases). V was pared by 0 bases and J by 9 bases, with 20 bases between. This CDR3 has 16 amino acids. The germline V gene has CDR1 SGHDN and CDR2 FVKESK. The CDR3 spells CASSQEIMAQGVSYTF. CDR3 nucleotides: TGTGCCAGCAGCCAAGAAATTATGGCACAGGGTGTTAGCTACACCTTC.

The rearrangement uses TRBV7-6 and TRBJ2-7; TRBD1 is a possible D gene (8 bases). Trimming took off 5 bases at V and 4 bases at J, with 21 bases between the two ends. There are 16 residues in the CDR3. Germline V gene data show CDR1 as SGHVS and CDR2 as FNYEAQ. CDR3 residues: CASSPQQAGQVYEQYF. In nucleotides, the CDR3 is TGTGCCAGCAGCCCACAACAAGCGGGACAGGTGTACGAGCAGTACTTC. Complete variable domain (other parts from reference TRBV7-6 and TRBJ2-7): GAGVSQSPRYKVTKRGQDVALRCDPISGHVSLYWYRQALGQGPEFLTYFNYEAQQDKSGLPNDRFSAERPEGSISTLTIQRTEQRDSAMYRCASSPQQAGQVYEQYFGPGTRLTVT.

This chain links TRBV19 with TRBJ2-7; 8 nucleotides agree with TRBD1. The germline gives CDR1 LNHDA, CDR2 SQIVND (reference sequence). This CDR3 is 16 amino acids long. The V gene end was trimmed by 3 bases and the J gene end by 3 bases; junction bases not matched to a gene: 10. The DNA of the CDR3 is TGTGCCAGTAGTATCCTTCCGGGGACAGGACTCTACGAGCAGTACTTC. This encodes CASSILPGTGLYEQYF.

The gene calls are TRBV4-1 and TRBJ1-1; a possible D gene is TRBD1 (6 bases). The length of the CDR3 is 13 residues. V lost 4 bases to trimming and J lost 7 bases, with 13 bases between them. Germline V lookup: CDR1 MGHRA, CDR2 YSYEKL. The CDR3 DNA follows: TGCGCCAGCAGCCTTGTCGGACAGCTTGAAGCTTTCTTT. Amino acid sequence: CASSLVGQLEAFF.

This clone was seen a few times. The genes are TRBV5-1 and TRBJ1-1, with D perhaps TRBD1 (6 bases). In germline, CDR1 is SGHRS, CDR2 YFSETQ. Trimming left V 0 bases short and J 2 bases short, with 8 bases between. There are 14 residues in the CDR3. CDR3 loop: CASSLAGANTEAFF. The DNA for the CDR3 is TGCGCCAGCAGCTTGGCAGGGGCAAACACTGAAGCTTTCTTT.

The genes are TRBV19 and TRBJ2-1; 9 bases are a match to TRBD2. The J segment lost 4 bases and the V segment lost 5 bases, leaving 6 bases of the junction unmatched. The CDR3 is made up of 15 amino acids. CDR1 and CDR2 (germline): LNHDA, SQIVND (reference sequence). The CDR3 DNA is TGTGCCAGTAGTCTCGCTCTAGCGGGGTACAATGAGCAGTTCTTC. It is translated as CASSLALAGYNEQFF. Looking up the rest from reference TRBV19 and TRBJ2-1 gives the full variable domain: DGGITQSPKYLFRKEGQNVTLSCEQNLNHDAMYWYRQDPGQGLRLIYYSQIVNDFQKGDIAEGYSVSREKKESFPLTVTSAQKNPTAFYLCASSLALAGYNEQFFGPGTRLTVL.

The CDR3 DNA reads as TGTGCCAGCAGGCGGGGGGCGGGAAACACCATATATTTT. Translating it yields CASRRGAGNTIYF. This sequence joins TRBV27 and TRBJ1-3, with D perhaps matching TRBD1 (6 bases). Trimming took 6 bases from V and 4 from J, leaving 10 bases between them. Germline CDR1 and CDR2: MNHEY and SMNVEV (reference sequence). The CDR3 runs 13 residues.

Written as DNA, the CDR3 is TGTGCCACCAGCAGAGGGACAGGAAACTATGGCTACACCTTC. Residues: CATSRGTGNYGYTF. The chain carries TRBV15 and TRBJ1-2, with 7 bases fitting TRBD1. After removal of 1 base from V and 2 bases from J, the junction contained 1 base not matched to a gene. The CDR3 consists of 14 residues. From germline, CDR1 is LNHNV and CDR2 YYDKDF (reference sequence).

This clone was seen only a few times. V usage is TRBV3-1 (or the pseudogene TRBV3-2) and J usage is TRBJ2-7; D is perhaps TRBD1 (5 bases). Germline loops: CDR1 LGHDT, CDR2 YNNKEL (reference sequence). The CDR3 has 14 residues. V dropped 4 bases and J dropped 1 base, with 11 bases sitting between them. The CDR3 nucleotides are TGTGCCAGCAGCCTTGACAAGGGGTCCTACGAGCAGTACTTC. It yields the protein CASSLDKGSYEQYF.

This clone was found once. This chain uses TRBV5-5 with TRBJ2-7; unclear D gene. This CDR3 comprises 12 residues. Germline V gene lookup returns CDR1 SGHKS and CDR2 YYEKEE (reference sequence). Trimming pared 1 base from V and 4 bases from J, leaving 6 bases between. The CDR3 is CASSLQIYEQYF. In DNA, the CDR3 is TGTGCCAGCAGCTTGCAGATATACGAGCAGTACTTC.

The chain employs TRBV7-2 and TRBJ2-3; the match to TRBD2 covers 12 bases. The CDR3 has 16 amino acids. Germline V gene sequence: CDR1 SGHTA, CDR2 FQGNSA. The V and J ends lost 5 bases and 2 bases, in that order; junction bases with no gene match: 5. CDR3 region: CASSEGLAGITDTQYF. CDR3 bases: TGTGCCAGCAGCGAGGGACTAGCGGGTATCACAGATACGCAGTATTTT. The full variable domain, in which reference TRBV7-2 and TRBJ2-3 provide the parts outside the CDR3, is GAGVSQSPSNKVTEKGKDVELRCDPISGHTALYWYRQSLGQGLEFLIYFQGNSAPDKSGLPSDRFSAERTGGSVSTLTIQRTQQEDSAVYLCASSEGLAGITDTQYFGPGTRLTVL.

The V gene is TRBV5-4, the J gene TRBJ2-7, with no clear D. The CDR3 consists of 15 residues. Trimming shortened V by 2 bases and J by 4 bases, and 16 bases separated the two germline ends. Germline-derived CDR1 and CDR2 are SGHNT and YYREEE (reference sequence). Here the CDR3 DNA reads TGTGCCAGCAGCTTAGGAGAAATCGGTGGGTACGAGCAGTACTTC. Translation: CASSLGEIGGYEQYF.

This clone showed up just a few times. The rearrangement links TRBV7-3 to TRBJ2-2; D not resolved. Germline V gene sequence: CDR1 SGHTA, CDR2 FQGTGA. The CDR3 runs 12 residues. V lost 5 bases, J lost 4 bases, and 5 bases lay in between. The CDR3 protein is CASSTGTGELFF. CDR3 DNA sequence: TGTGCCAGCAGCACTGGCACCGGGGAGCTGTTTTTT.

The CDR3 protein is CATSDSGTGSSRELFF. CDR3 DNA sequence: TGTGCCACCAGTGATTCCGGGACAGGGTCATCCAGGGAGCTGTTTTTT. The chain carries TRBV24-1 and TRBJ2-2, with 9 bases lining up with TRBD1. Germline CDR1 KGHDR, CDR2 SFDVKD. The V segment lost 2 bases and the J segment 9 bases; nucleotides outside the gene matches: 9. The CDR3 extends over 16 amino acids.

The chain links TRBV7-9 to TRBJ2-5; tentatively, D is TRBD1 (6 bases). Germline values: CDR1 SEHNR, CDR2 FQNEAQ (reference sequence). There are 15 residues in the CDR3. V was cut by 1 base and J by 1 base, with 10 bases left in between. CDR3 amino acids: CASSLGRDTQETQYF. The CDR3 bases are TGTGCCAGCAGCTTAGGTAGGGACACCCAAGAGACCCAGTACTTC. Full variable domain (missing parts from reference TRBV7-9 and TRBJ2-5): DTGVSQNPRHKITKRGQNVTFRCDPISEHNRLYWYRQTLGQGPEFLTYFQNEAQLEKSRLLSDRFSAERPKGSFSTLEIQRTEQGDSAMYLCASSLGRDTQETQYFGPGTRLLVL.

V is TRBV5-4 and J is TRBJ2-1, with D possibly TRBD2 on 6 matching bases. The CDR3 runs to 15 residues. Germline assignment: CDR1 SGHNT and CDR2 YYREEE (reference sequence). V lost 4 bases and J lost 7, with 18 bases in between. CDR3 in DNA: TGTGCCAGCAGCCAAGGGGCGGGGAATCAGAATGAGCAGTTCTTC. The encoded protein is CASSQGAGNQNEQFF.

J is TRBJ1-2 and V is TRBV18, with a tentative D call TRBD1 (6 bases). The CDR3 is 13 residues long. Per germline, CDR1 KGHSH and CDR2 LQKENI. Trimming removed 6 bases at V and 8 bases at J, with 16 bases between. The CDR3 bases are TGTGCCAGCTCCGAGATGGGGGCGAAGGGCTACACCTTC. The encoded protein is CASSEMGAKGYTF.

This clone has only a few counts. V is TRBV7-2 and J is TRBJ1-1; maybe TRBD1 (5 bases). CDR1 is SGHTA and CDR2 is FQGNSA in the germline V gene. The CDR3 extends over 13 amino acids. The germline V and J ends were trimmed by 5 bases and 2 bases, with 9 bases remaining between them. CDR3 sequence reads: CASSTGVNTEAFF. For the CDR3, the DNA is TGTGCCAGCAGCACAGGAGTAAACACTGAAGCTTTCTTT.

The chain carries TRBV5-6 and TRBJ2-2; tentative D call: TRBD1 (6 bases). The V end was cut by 1 base, the J end by 1 base, with 8 bases between. This CDR3 region has 15 residues. CDR1 is SGHDT, CDR2 YYEEEE, per germline. The CDR3 spells CASSLRTENTGELFF. The CDR3 DNA is TGTGCCAGCAGCTTGCGGACAGAGAACACCGGGGAGCTGTTTTTT.

V gene TRBV30 combines with J gene TRBJ1-1; D possibly corresponds to TRBD1 (5 bases). V dropped 3 bases and J dropped 4 bases, with 6 bases sitting between them. This CDR3 region has 11 residues. CDR1 and CDR2 from the germline V gene are GTSNPN and SVGIG (reference sequence). The CDR3 coding sequence is TGTGCCTGGAGGGGACTCACTGAAGCTTTCTTT. Translating gives CAWRGLTEAFF.

The chain is built from TRBV7-3 and TRBJ2-2; 10 nucleotides match TRBD2. J gave up 4 bases and V 5 bases, and 4 bases lay outside the gene matches. The CDR3 has 15 residues. CDR1 and CDR2 from the germline V gene are SGHTA and FQGTGA. CDR3 loop: CASSPRTSGTGELFF. The CDR3 DNA reads TGTGCCAGCAGCCCGAGGACTAGCGGCACCGGGGAGCTGTTTTTT. The full variable domain, with the rest looked up from reference TRBV7-3 and TRBJ2-2, is GAGVSQTPSNKVTEKGKYVELRCDPISGHTALYWYRQSLGQGPEFLIYFQGTGAADDSGLPNDRFFAVRPEGSVSTLKIQRTERGDSAVYLCASSPRTSGTGELFFGEGSRLTVL.

CDR3 residues: CASSRTGGFSYEQYF. The CDR3 nucleotides read TGTGCCAGCAGTCGGACAGGGGGCTTCTCCTACGAGCAGTACTTC. The chain combines TRBV6-5 with TRBJ2-7; 11 positions match TRBD1. The germline V gene encodes CDR1 MNHEY and CDR2 SVGAGI. The CDR3 has 15 residues. With 5 bases clipped from V and 0 bases from J, the junction kept 3 bases outside the gene matches.

This clone was observed a few times. This chain connects TRBV18 to TRBJ1-2; D is perhaps TRBD1 (5 bases). The CDR3 covers 11 residues. Trimming removed 4 bases from V and 5 bases from J, with 5 bases in between. Germline CDR1 and CDR2: KGHSH and LQKENI. CDR3 coding DNA: TGTGCCAGCTCACGACAGTATGGCTACACCTTC. Its protein is CASSRQYGYTF.